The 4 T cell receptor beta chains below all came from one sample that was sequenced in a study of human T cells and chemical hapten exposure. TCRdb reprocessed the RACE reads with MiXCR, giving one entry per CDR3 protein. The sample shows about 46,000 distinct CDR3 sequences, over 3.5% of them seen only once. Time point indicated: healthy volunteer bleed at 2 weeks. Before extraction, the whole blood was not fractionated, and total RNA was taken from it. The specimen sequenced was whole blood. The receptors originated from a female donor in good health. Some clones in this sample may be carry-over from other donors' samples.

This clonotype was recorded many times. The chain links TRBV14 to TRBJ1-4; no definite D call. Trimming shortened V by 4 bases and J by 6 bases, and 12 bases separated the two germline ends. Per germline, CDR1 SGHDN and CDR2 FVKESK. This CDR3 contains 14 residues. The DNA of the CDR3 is TGTGCCAGCAGCCGGGTGGGGTTCGATGAAAAACTGTTTTTT. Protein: CASSRVGFDEKLFF.

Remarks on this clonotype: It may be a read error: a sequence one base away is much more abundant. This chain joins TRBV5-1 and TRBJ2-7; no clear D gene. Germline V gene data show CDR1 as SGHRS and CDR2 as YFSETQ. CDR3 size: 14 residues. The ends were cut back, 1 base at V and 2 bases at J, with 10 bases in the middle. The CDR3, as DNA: TGCGCCAGCAGCTTGATTTCGGAACCCTACGAGCAGTACTTC. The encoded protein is CASSLISEPYEQYF.

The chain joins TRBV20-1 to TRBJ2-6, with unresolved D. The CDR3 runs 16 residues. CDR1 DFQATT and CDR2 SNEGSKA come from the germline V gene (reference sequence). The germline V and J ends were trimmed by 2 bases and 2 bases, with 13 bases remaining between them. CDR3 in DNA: TGCAGTGCTAGAACGTCGGGTGGTACTGGGGCCAACGTCCTGACTTTC. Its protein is CSARTSGGTGANVLTF.

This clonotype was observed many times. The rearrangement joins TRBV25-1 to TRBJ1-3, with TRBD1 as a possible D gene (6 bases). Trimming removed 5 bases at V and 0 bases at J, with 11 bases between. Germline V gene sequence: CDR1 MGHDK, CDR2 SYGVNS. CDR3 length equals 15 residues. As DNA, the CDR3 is TGTGCCAGCAGTCTTCTGGACAGCTCTGGAAACACCATATATTTT. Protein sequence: CASSLLDSSGNTIYF.